These T cell receptor beta chains were read from a single sample in a study of T cell responses to AZD1222 COVID-19 vaccine. Produced via immunoSEQ multiplex PCR; TCRdb's table is partial and in-frame only. The sample shows 80,000 to 95,000 clones, about 72% of them seen only once. The sequencing used peripheral blood, collected on day 0 of AZD1222 vaccination. Receptor source: an adult in good health. CDR3s leave out the opening cysteine and the closing phenylalanine or tryptophan.

v_call: TRBV24-1
cdr3_aa: ATSGTGRDGYT

v_call: TRBV11-2
cdr3_aa: ASSLVGLGDYNEQF

v_call: TRBV29-1
cdr3_aa: SVRTVGNIQY

v_call: TRBV25-1
cdr3_aa: ASSPPTGVEKLF

v_call: TRBV7-9
cdr3_aa: ASSLAGTSEAF

v_call: TRBV6-5
cdr3_aa: ASRVRTSGYNEQF

v_call: TRBV4-3
cdr3_aa: ASSQQRLAGGGELF

v_call: TRBV21-1
cdr3_aa: ASSNFGEPEAF

v_call: TRBV19
cdr3_aa: ASSIALAGAPGELF

v_call: TRBV19
cdr3_aa: ASSTSGRADIQY

v_call: TRBV10-1
cdr3_aa: ASRSGQSYGYT

v_call: TRBV6-5
cdr3_aa: ATGAEGQHQPQH

v_call: TRBV7-6
cdr3_aa: ASSLSGTGNEQY

v_call: TRBV28
cdr3_aa: ASWDTERIQPQH

v_call: TRBV19
cdr3_aa: ASSSLPGSYEQY

v_call: TRBV6-5
cdr3_aa: ASSYGDSYYTDTQY

v_call: TRBV18
cdr3_aa: ASSPTTDRTNEKLF

v_call: TRBV3-1/TRBV3-2
cdr3_aa: ASSPRQVYKSTNTQY

v_call: TRBV28
cdr3_aa: ASTFDVSYNSPLH

v_call: TRBV7-2
cdr3_aa: ASSLVPVGLGGSYEQY

v_call: TRBV27
cdr3_aa: ASRAQGSIYGYT

v_call: TRBV10-2
cdr3_aa: ASGGGGSYEQY

v_call: TRBV6-5
cdr3_aa: ASNLGHNSYEQY

v_call: TRBV19
cdr3_aa: ASSNPGDRNEQF

v_call: TRBV30
cdr3_aa: AWSKMVLVGSGANVLT

v_call: TRBV9
cdr3_aa: ASSPRGLGFEKLF

v_call: TRBV10-3
cdr3_aa: AISFPPGQGLFNYGYT

v_call: TRBV28
cdr3_aa: ASSPGFQPQH

v_call: TRBV11-3
cdr3_aa: ASSIGTGRLAGGRNEQY

v_call: TRBV6-2/TRBV6-3
cdr3_aa: ASSYLVGQGSGDNQPQH

v_call: TRBV30
cdr3_aa: AWRPHRLSTQY

v_call: TRBV3-1/TRBV3-2
cdr3_aa: ASSQGTDAAYEQY

v_call: TRBV7-9
cdr3_aa: ASSRTGQIYGYT

v_call: TRBV5-4
cdr3_aa: ASSFLRSNTEAF

v_call: TRBV27
cdr3_aa: ASCLTGGTGELF

v_call: TRBV18
cdr3_aa: ASSLNRDRNQPQH

v_call: TRBV5-1
cdr3_aa: ASSSTVGTGFEQY

v_call: TRBV6-2/TRBV6-3
cdr3_aa: ASSPRPLYNEQF

v_call: TRBV5-4
cdr3_aa: ASSLGQGENTEAF

v_call: TRBV4-1
cdr3_aa: ASRRTFRDRPNYGYT

v_call: TRBV10-2
cdr3_aa: ASGRGEGWDEQY

v_call: TRBV7-2
cdr3_aa: ASSAPGQGKNSPLH

v_call: TRBV5-4
cdr3_aa: ASRRDRENTEAF

v_call: TRBV10-3
cdr3_aa: AISGQVNRGEAF

v_call: TRBV18
cdr3_aa: ASSPGHEQY

v_call: TRBV3-1/TRBV3-2
cdr3_aa: ASSYPGLAYEQY

v_call: TRBV29-1
cdr3_aa: SVLVSGRANEQF

v_call: TRBV3-1/TRBV3-2
cdr3_aa: ASSQDRGAEAF

v_call: TRBV6-4
cdr3_aa: ASSAQGPSGELF